This T cell receptor (beta chain) was sequenced in a study of T-cell memory formation after mild COVID-19. For the study at large: Largely donor-specific sequence clusters came from two donors.

Note on this clonotype: Its matching antigen is unknown.

CDR3 length: 15 amino acids. Trimming left V 0 bases short and J 2 bases short, with 14 bases between. The germline V gene has CDR1 GTSNPN and CDR2 SVGIG (reference sequence). Study results and limitations: A subset of responding clones appeared in pre-infection memory, suggesting cross-reactive memory joined.

TCRdb independently ran MiXCR on the 5' RACE reads; one entry per CDR3 protein. The data contain 190,000 or so distinct CDR3 sequences, about a fifth of them singletons. V gene TRBV30 combines with J gene TRBJ2-7, with D tentatively TRBD2 (6 bases). This TCR came from an adult woman who had mild COVID-19 (a few samples of this study predate the infection). Cell type and time point are not known. Material: PBMCs or a T cell subset sorted from them (not recorded which). CDR3 nucleotides: TGTGCCTGGAGTGTAAGGTACGGAGGGGCCTACGAGCAGTACTTC. Amino acid sequence: CAWSVRYGGAYEQYF.